A selection of T cell receptor beta chains follows, all from one sample in a study of technical replicates of blood from several donors. TCRdb's copy holds only in-frame clones and misses some; the assay was immunoSEQ multiplex PCR. The sample consists of about 15,000 clones, 80% to 90% of them appearing once. Material for sequencing was PBMCs. These receptors all come from a human donor in good health. CDR3s leave out the opening cysteine and the closing phenylalanine or tryptophan.

V gene	J gene	CDR3 protein
TRBV11-2	TRBJ2-5	ASSSRRGGEETQY
TRBV6-1	TRBJ2-1	ASLDLAGAYNEQF
TRBV4-1	TRBJ1-2	ASSQDISDRYGYT
TRBV7-8	TRBJ2-7	ASSLGGLAGVNEQY
TRBV5-1	TRBJ2-7	ASSLGQTISYEQY
TRBV5-5	TRBJ1-1	ASSPILGAGTEAF
TRBV11-2	TRBJ2-1	ASRFTAGSYNEQF
TRBV6-1	TRBJ2-3	ASSAGTGHTDTQY
TRBV28	TRBJ2-3	ASSLTGLAGADTQY
TRBV7-2	TRBJ2-1	ASSFQGLAPNEQF
TRBV27	TRBJ2-1	ASSLKTTGTRGHEQF
TRBV7-2	TRBJ2-7	ASSLALAGVKEQY
TRBV6-1	TRBJ1-5	ASGSDRDQPQH
TRBV2	TRBJ2-2	ASSLLAGGPETGELF
TRBV19	TRBJ1-2	ASSISSWGQLLEGYT
TRBV2	TRBJ2-7	AGRGLAAVSYEQY
TRBV5-1	TRBJ2-3	ASSDGQGPYTDTQY
TRBV7-7	TRBJ1-5	ASSLGGGQPQH
TRBV5-1	TRBJ2-5	ASSNRIAGGPGETQY
TRBV28	TRBJ1-2	ASSSPSGGTNYGYT
TRBV13	TRBJ2-7	ASSLDGQPVYEQY
TRBV7-8	TRBJ1-4	ASSRVQGINEKLF
TRBV25-1	TRBJ1-2	ASRVDNNYGYT
TRBV27	TRBJ2-2	ASSLSWGGRANGELF
TRBV5-6	TRBJ2-5	ASSEDSRETQY
TRBV21-1	TRBJ2-1	ASSLAYTSGRDTEQF
TRBV7-9	TRBJ1-1	ASSLDGESTEAF
TRBV19	TRBJ2-1	ASRIPGSFNEQF
TRBV7-2	TRBJ2-7	ASSARTSSYEQY
TRBV11-2	TRBJ1-5	ASSLGTGMYQPQH
TRBV30	TRBJ1-1	AWSLQGLGEAF
TRBV25-1	TRBJ2-3	ASSDRLAGGADTQY
TRBV27	TRBJ2-1	ASRRLAGYNEQF
TRBV14	TRBJ1-2	ASSPRQWDGYT
TRBV7-9	TRBJ1-3	ARGDGSGNTIY
TRBV5-6	TRBJ1-5	ASSLRGQGGGGPQH
TRBV7-2	TRBJ2-2	ASSLLAGGPGELF
TRBV30	TRBJ2-1	AWSEGAGGKNEQF
TRBV15	TRBJ2-1	ATSPGLAEASSYNEQF
TRBV28	TRBJ1-3	ASSSHGQEGNTIY
TRBV7-6	TRBJ2-7	ASSQGQSYEQY
TRBV19	TRBJ1-4	ASSIGSPGTNEKLF
TRBV5-1	TRBJ2-3	ASSAGGPGVTDTQY
TRBV7-2	TRBJ2-1	ASSWDYYNEQF
TRBV29-1	TRBJ2-7	SVELRLAGGSYEQY
TRBV19	TRBJ2-1	ASSMLAGGANEQF
TRBV19	TRBJ2-1	ASSIGRGEQF
TRBV27	TRBJ2-1	ASSPAGDPYNEQF